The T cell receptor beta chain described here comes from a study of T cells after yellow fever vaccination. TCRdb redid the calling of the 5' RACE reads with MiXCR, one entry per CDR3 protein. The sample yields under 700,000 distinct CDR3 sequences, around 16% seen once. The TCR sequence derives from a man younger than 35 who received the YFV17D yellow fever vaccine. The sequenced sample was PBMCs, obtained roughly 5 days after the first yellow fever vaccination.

The CDR3 DNA reads TGTGCCAGCAGCCACCTCTTGGCAGGGGTGGATGAGCAGTTCTTC. Translated, it gives CASSHLLAGVDEQFF. The chain recombines TRBV5-4 with TRBJ2-1; possibly TRBD1 for D (6 bases). The germline CDR1 and CDR2 sequences are SGHNT and YYREEE (reference sequence). CDR3 length equals 15 residues. V lost 4 bases, J lost 8 bases, and 19 bases lay in between.